A single sample is the source of the 30 T cell receptor beta chains below, sequenced in a study of control samples from healthy donors and cancer patients. Only in-frame clones appear in the TCRdb table, and some are missing; sequencing was by immunoSEQ multiplex PCR. The data show about 250,000 clones, almost 85% seen once. The sample consisted of PBMCs. All receptors derive from a woman in her sixties with lung cancer.

The chain couples TRBV24-1 to TRBJ2-2, with 9 bases that match TRBD1. The CDR3 runs 15 residues. V lost 11 bases, J lost 2 bases, and 8 bases stayed unmatched. Germline V gives CDR1 KGHDR, CDR2 SFDVKD. DNA for the CDR3: TGTGCCAGCAGCCCGACAGGGGGTAACACCGGGGAGCTGTTTTTT. Protein product: CASSPTGGNTGELFF.

V and J are TRBV9 and TRBJ1-2; D not certain. Germline V CDR1 and CDR2: SGDLS, YYNGEE. The V and J ends lost 0 bases and 1 base respectively, with 4 bases between them. The CDR3 spans 13 residues. Here the CDR3 DNA reads TGTGCCAGCAGCGTAGCAGTTAACTATGGCTACACCTTC. Translated, it gives CASSVAVNYGYTF.

This chain joins TRBV5-1 and TRBJ2-7; 13 bases are shared with TRBD2. The CDR3 totals 18 residues. With 1 base clipped from V and 2 bases from J, the junction kept 9 bases outside the gene matches. Germline CDR1 is SGHRS and CDR2 is YFSETQ. CDR3 protein: CASSLKTSGRAKTYEQYF. In nucleotides, the CDR3 is TGCGCCAGCAGCTTGAAAACTAGCGGGAGGGCCAAAACCTACGAGCAGTACTTC.

The chain is built from TRBV4-1 and TRBJ2-1; D unresolved. V was clipped by 0 bases and J by 2 bases, with 5 bases between them. The CDR3 is 14 residues long. Germline V gene lookup returns CDR1 MGHRA and CDR2 YSYEKL. Here the CDR3 DNA reads TGCGCCAGCAGCCAAGATCACACCTACAATGAGCAGTTCTTC. Its protein product is CASSQDHTYNEQFF.

The chain joins TRBV28 to TRBJ1-1; D remains unclear. Germline lookup yields CDR1 MDHEN and CDR2 SYDVKM. This CDR3 has 11 residues. Trimming took off 4 bases at V and 8 bases at J, with 8 bases between the two ends. The CDR3 DNA follows: TGTGCCAGCAGTTCCGGACTAGAAGCTTTCTTT. Amino acid sequence: CASSSGLEAFF.

V and J are TRBV5-1 and TRBJ2-1; tentative D call: TRBD1 (5 bases). This CDR3 comprises 16 residues. The germline V gene encodes CDR1 SGHRS and CDR2 YFSETQ. The V end lost 2 bases, the J end lost 4 bases, and 16 bases lay between the germline ends. The CDR3 DNA reads as TGCGCCAGCAGCTTAACCCGGGCAGGGTATTACAATGAGCAGTTCTTC. Residues: CASSLTRAGYYNEQFF.

The chain is built from TRBV3-1 (or the pseudogene TRBV3-2) and TRBJ2-5; 14 bases fit TRBD2. The CDR3 spans 17 residues. The germline V gene has CDR1 LGHDT and CDR2 YNNKEL (reference sequence). After removal of 3 bases from V and 4 bases from J, the junction contained 7 bases not matched to a gene. CDR3 nucleotides: TGTGCCAGCAGCCAGACTAGCGGGAGGGCCGGGCGAGAGACCCAGTACTTC. Translating gives CASSQTSGRAGRETQYF.

This sequence joins TRBV7-9 and TRBJ2-7, with 10 bases lining up with TRBD2. CDR3 length equals 14 residues. Looked up from germline, CDR1 is SEHNR and CDR2 is FQNEAQ (reference sequence). V dropped 5 bases and J dropped 5; count of bases not matched to a gene: 6. The CDR3 nucleotides read TGTGCCAGCAGCCTCCAAGCGGGAGGGCACGAGCAGTACTTC. Protein sequence: CASSLQAGGHEQYF.

This clone was picked up a small number of times. This chain links TRBV30 with TRBJ1-6; 9 nucleotides agree with TRBD1. Unmatched junction bases numbered 6, after V lost 3 bases and J lost 9 bases. The germline gives CDR1 GTSNPN, CDR2 SVGIG (reference sequence). CDR3 length: 14 residues. CDR3 loop: CAWSAGTGTSPLHF. CDR3 nucleotide sequence: TGTGCCTGGAGCGCAGGGACAGGGACTTCACCCCTCCACTTT.

The rearrangement links TRBV5-1 to TRBJ1-2; 12 bases are a match to TRBD1. Germline assignment: CDR1 SGHRS and CDR2 YFSETQ. The CDR3 runs 15 residues. The ends lost 3 bases at V and 8 bases at J; junction bases unmatched: 8. The CDR3 nucleotides are TGCGCCAGCAGCTGGGGGACAGGGGGCAGTGGCGGCTACACCTTC. It specifies CASSWGTGGSGGYTF.

The chain links TRBV15 to TRBJ2-2, with D perhaps assigned TRBD1 or TRBD2 (5 bases each). Germline CDR1 and CDR2: LNHNV and YYDKDF (reference sequence). V was pared by 5 bases and J by 1 base, with 17 bases between. This CDR3 is built from 17 residues. CDR3 nucleotides: TGTGCCACCAGCTTTAGGTCGACAGAGGGGAACACCGGGGAGCTGTTTTTT. This encodes CATSFRSTEGNTGELFF.

The V gene is TRBV18, the J gene TRBJ2-3; 13 bases map to TRBD2. Germline CDR1 and CDR2: KGHSH and LQKENI. J gave up 2 bases and V 2 bases, and 1 base lay outside the gene matches. CDR3 length equals 16 residues. DNA for the CDR3: TGTGCCAGCTCACCAGGGACTAGCGGGAACACAGATACGCAGTATTTT. Its translation is CASSPGTSGNTDTQYF.

The chain combines TRBV5-4 with TRBJ1-6; a weak D match, TRBD1 (6 bases). CDR3 length equals 15 residues. Germline V gene lookup returns CDR1 SGHNT and CDR2 YYREEE (reference sequence). With 0 bases removed from V and 10 bases from J, the gap between germline ends came to 14 bases. CDR3 nucleotides: TGTGCCAGCAGCTTGGACAGGGCTTCTGGATCACCCCTCCACTTT. Its translation: CASSLDRASGSPLHF.

This clone came up a few times. The chain employs TRBV7-3 and TRBJ2-1; 11 bases are shared with TRBD2. CDR1 is SGHTA, CDR2 FQGTGA, per germline. This CDR3 contains 17 residues. The ends lost 0 bases at V and 9 bases at J; junction bases unmatched: 10. The chain's CDR3 is CASSLTPALAGDSEQFF. CDR3 nucleotides: TGTGCCAGCAGCTTAACCCCGGCACTAGCGGGAGACAGTGAGCAGTTCTTC.

The J gene is TRBJ2-3, the V gene TRBV19; TRBD1 aligns across 9 bases. With 5 bases clipped from V and 7 bases from J, the junction kept 7 bases outside the gene matches. The CDR3 extends over 14 amino acids. Germline values: CDR1 LNHDA, CDR2 SQIVND (reference sequence). The CDR3 loop is CASSSGQGPNTQYF. CDR3 DNA sequence: TGTGCCAGTAGTTCGGGACAGGGTCCTAATACGCAGTATTTT. The variable domain in full, completed from reference TRBV19 and TRBJ2-3, reads DGGITQSPKYLFRKEGQNVTLSCEQNLNHDAMYWYRQDPGQGLRLIYYSQIVNDFQKGDIAEGYSVSREKKESFPLTVTSAQKNPTAFYLCASSSGQGPNTQYFGPGTRLTVL.

The chain carries TRBV5-6 and TRBJ2-3, with 7 nucleotides matching TRBD1. Germline CDR1 SGHDT, CDR2 YYEEEE. This CDR3 has 15 amino acids. The V and J ends lost 4 bases and 2 bases, in that order; junction bases with no gene match: 7. The DNA for the CDR3 is TGTGCCAGCAGCGACCGGGACAGATACACAGATACGCAGTATTTT. As protein: CASSDRDRYTDTQYF.

This chain links TRBV28 with TRBJ2-7; 10 nucleotides match TRBD1. Germline CDR1 reads MDHEN; CDR2 reads SYDVKM. This CDR3 has 17 amino acids. Trimming removed 4 bases from V and 3 bases from J; junction bases left unmatched: 12. The CDR3 DNA is TGTGCCAGCAGTTCCGGACAGGGGGTGCCGGGTCTCTACGAGCAGTACTTC. Amino acid sequence: CASSSGQGVPGLYEQYF.

This clone occurred a few times. The rearrangement uses TRBV6-1 and TRBJ2-7; D remains unclear. This CDR3 contains 14 residues. Trimming shortened V by 1 base and J by 2 bases, and 9 bases separated the two germline ends. Looked up from germline, CDR1 is MNHNS and CDR2 is SASEGT. CDR3 protein: CASSEVFGTYEQYF. In DNA form, the CDR3 reads TGTGCCAGCAGTGAAGTGTTCGGAACCTACGAGCAGTACTTC.

The rearrangement joins TRBV7-2 to TRBJ1-3; possibly TRBD1 for D (5 bases). The CDR3 extends over 16 amino acids. From germline, CDR1 is SGHTA and CDR2 FQGNSA. Trimming took off 3 bases at V and 2 bases at J, with 14 bases between the two ends. The CDR3 loop is CASSFVGVGTGNTIYF. The CDR3 DNA sequence: TGTGCCAGCAGCTTCGTGGGGGTTGGTACTGGAAACACCATATATTTT.

The chain carries TRBV5-1 and TRBJ1-4, with 7 bases aligning to TRBD1. V dropped 4 bases and J dropped 13; count of bases not matched to a gene: 10. This CDR3 comprises 13 residues. CDR1 SGHRS and CDR2 YFSETQ come from the germline V gene. CDR3 loop: CASSPGTDRGLFF. As DNA, the CDR3 is TGCGCCAGCAGCCCTGGGACAGACCGTGGACTGTTTTTT.

This chain connects TRBV5-4 to TRBJ2-3, with 7 bases that match TRBD2. The germline CDR1 and CDR2 sequences are SGHNT and YYREEE (reference sequence). Trimming removed 3 bases from V and 2 bases from J; junction bases left unmatched: 3. The CDR3 has 14 amino acids. CDR3 residues: CASSSGGYTDTQYF. CDR3 DNA: TGTGCCAGCAGCTCGGGGGGATACACAGATACGCAGTATTTT.

The chain's CDR3 is CASSDGLAGVRVDEQYF. The CDR3 region has the DNA TGTGCCAGCAGTGATGGACTAGCGGGAGTCAGGGTAGACGAGCAGTACTTC. The chain employs TRBV28 and TRBJ2-7; TRBD2 matches at 13 bases. V was pared by 5 bases and J by 5 bases, with 12 bases of the junction left unmatched. Germline CDR1 and CDR2: MDHEN and SYDVKM. This CDR3 is built from 17 residues.

This clone was observed once. The gene calls are TRBV28 and TRBJ2-3; D unresolved. This CDR3 spans 17 amino acids. Germline V gene lookup returns CDR1 MDHEN and CDR2 SYDVKM. V dropped 2 bases and J dropped 2 bases, with 17 bases sitting between them. The CDR3 DNA is TGTGCCAGCAGTTTAGTTGGACGGCCAGTTTCCACAGATACGCAGTATTTT. This encodes CASSLVGRPVSTDTQYF. Complete variable domain (other parts from reference TRBV28 and TRBJ2-3): DVKVTQSSRYLVKRTGEKVFLECVQDMDHENMFWYRQDPGLGLRLIYFSYDVKMKEKGDIPEGYSVSREKKERFSLILESASTNQTSMYLCASSLVGRPVSTDTQYFGPGTRLTVL.

The chain employs TRBV5-4 and TRBJ2-3; 11 nucleotides align to TRBD2. V lost 4 bases and J lost 3; bases outside the gene matches: 4. The CDR3 length is 15 residues. From germline, CDR1 is SGHNT and CDR2 YYREEE (reference sequence). Here the CDR3 reads CASSKLAGDTDTQYF. The DNA of the CDR3 is TGTGCCAGCAGCAAACTAGCGGGAGATACAGATACGCAGTATTTT.

This clone was detected many times. V usage is TRBV9 and J usage is TRBJ2-1, with D tentatively TRBD2 (6 bases). Trimming took off 0 bases at V and 8 bases at J, with 15 bases between the two ends. The CDR3 runs 15 residues. CDR1 and CDR2 from the germline V gene are SGDLS and YYNGEE. This CDR3 reads CASSVGDSSRDEQFF. The CDR3 DNA reads TGTGCCAGCAGCGTAGGGGACTCTTCGAGGGATGAGCAGTTCTTC.

V is TRBV7-3 and J is TRBJ2-1; D is ambiguous. This CDR3 is built from 14 residues. Germline assignment: CDR1 SGHTA and CDR2 FQGTGA. Trimming shortened V by 1 base and J by 1 base, and 5 bases separated the two germline ends. CDR3 amino acids: CASSLSGSYNEQFF. The CDR3 coding sequence is TGTGCCAGCAGCTTAAGCGGATCCTACAATGAGCAGTTCTTC.

The chain employs TRBV2 and TRBJ1-4; no reliable D call. Germline V gives CDR1 SNHLY, CDR2 FYNNEI. This CDR3 comprises 15 residues. V shed 2 bases and J shed 5 bases, with 12 bases lying between them. CDR3 region: CASSEYGGLNEKLFF. The CDR3 DNA reads as TGTGCCAGCAGTGAATACGGCGGGCTGAATGAAAAACTGTTTTTT.

This chain connects TRBV15 to TRBJ2-7; D perhaps matches TRBD1 (6 bases). Trimming removed 7 bases from V and 2 bases from J, with 12 bases in between. Germline loops: CDR1 LNHNV, CDR2 YYDKDF (reference sequence). The CDR3 extends over 13 amino acids. DNA for the CDR3: TGTGCCACCACAGACGGGACAACCTACGAGCAGTACTTC. It encodes CATTDGTTYEQYF. Based on the CDR3 plus reference TRBV15 and TRBJ2-7, the full variable domain is DAMVIQNPRYQVTQFGKPVTLSCSQTLNHNVMYWYQQKSSQAPKLLFHYYDKDFNNEADTPDNFQSRRPNTSFCFLDIRSPGLGDTAMYLCATTDGTTYEQYFGPGTRLTVT.

This chain uses TRBV19 with TRBJ2-1, with TRBD1 as a possible D gene (6 bases). Trimming removed 5 bases at V and 10 bases at J, with 12 bases between. Per the germline V gene, CDR1 is LNHDA and CDR2 is SQIVND (reference sequence). The CDR3 is 12 amino acids. As DNA, the CDR3 is TGTGCCAGTAGTGTACAGGGAATCGAGCAGTTCTTC. This codes for CASSVQGIEQFF.

This clone was seen only a few times. The chain links TRBV18 to TRBJ1-6; D uncertain. Trimming took 3 bases from V and 4 from J, leaving 7 bases between them. Germline-derived CDR1 and CDR2 are KGHSH and LQKENI. The CDR3 is 14 residues long. In DNA form, the CDR3 reads TGTGCCAGCTCACCTGAGGGTTATAATTCACCCCTCCACTTT. It codes for CASSPEGYNSPLHF. Based on the CDR3 plus reference TRBV18 and TRBJ1-6, the full variable domain is NAGVMQNPRHLVRRRGQEARLRCSPMKGHSHVYWYRQLPEEGLKFMVYLQKENIIDESGMPKERFSAEFPKEGPSILRIQQVVRGDSAAYFCASSPEGYNSPLHFGNGTRLTVT.